The present T cell receptor (beta chain) was sequenced within a study of blood T cells in healthy people across ages. In germline, CDR1 is MNHNY, CDR2 SVGAGI (reference sequence). The V gene lost 4 bases and the J gene lost 4 bases, with 14 bases spanning the gap. The CDR3 totals 15 residues. It was with a sample-barcoded 5' primer and a J-beta primer mix that a second PCR of roughly 7 to 12 cycles was run. TCRdb itself ran the 5' RACE reads through MiXCR, one entry per CDR3 protein. This table has around 1.1 million distinct CDR3 sequences, 30% to 40% appearing once. There are a few counts of this clonotype.

This clonotype originated in a man aged 18 to 30 in good health. Sequenced material: blood. The chain joins TRBV6-6 to TRBJ1-5; a weak D match, TRBD1 (5 bases). The CDR3 reads CASSSLGALNQPQHF. CDR3 bases: TGTGCCAGCAGTTCCCTAGGGGCCCTTAATCAGCCCCAGCATTTT.